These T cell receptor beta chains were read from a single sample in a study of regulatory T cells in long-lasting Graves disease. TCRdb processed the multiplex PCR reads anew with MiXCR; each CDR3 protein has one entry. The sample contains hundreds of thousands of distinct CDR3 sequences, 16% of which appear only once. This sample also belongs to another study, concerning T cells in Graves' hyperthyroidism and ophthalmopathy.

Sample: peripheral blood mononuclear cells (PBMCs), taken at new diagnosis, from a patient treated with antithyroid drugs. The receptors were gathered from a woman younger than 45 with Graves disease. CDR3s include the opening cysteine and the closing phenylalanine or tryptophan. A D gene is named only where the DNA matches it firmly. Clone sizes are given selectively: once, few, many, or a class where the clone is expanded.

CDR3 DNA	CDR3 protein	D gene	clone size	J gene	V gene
TGTGCCAGCAGCCCGGTTCGAGGGCTAAGTCCCAAGGAGACCCAGTACTTC	CASSPVRGLSPKETQYF	.	many	TRBJ2-5	TRBV14
TGTGCCAGCGGGTCCAGGACCTACGAGCAGTACTTC	CASGSRTYEQYF	.	.	TRBJ2-7	TRBV2
TGTGCCAGCAGTCCATGGGCTTCAGAAGGCTACACCTTC	CASSPWASEGYTF	.	.	TRBJ1-2	TRBV6-1
TGTGCCACCTCCGGGCAGGGTAATAATTCACCCCTCCACTTT	CATSGQGNNSPLHF	.	few	TRBJ1-6	TRBV6-2/TRBV6-3
TGTGCCAGCAAGAAGACTATCACAGATACGCAGTATTTT	CASKKTITDTQYF	.	many	TRBJ2-3	TRBV2
TGTGCCACCAGTGATTTTAGTAGGGACGGCACAGATACGCAGTATTTT	CATSDFSRDGTDTQYF	.	.	TRBJ2-3	TRBV24-1
TGTGCCAGCTCGATTACAGACCAAGAGACCCAGTACTTC	CASSITDQETQYF	.	many	TRBJ2-5	TRBV18
TGTGCCAGCAGCTTAGGGTCGGACACTGAAGCTTTCTTT	CASSLGSDTEAFF	.	many	TRBJ1-1	TRBV7-8
TGTGCCAGCAGCTATGGACAGGCTAACACTGAAGCTTTCTTT	CASSYGQANTEAFF	TRBD1	many	TRBJ1-1	TRBV3-1
TGCGCCAGCAGCCAAGTTTCAGGAACTACCTACGAGCAGTACTTC	CASSQVSGTTYEQYF	.	.	TRBJ2-7	TRBV4-1
TGTGCCAGCAGTGTGATGGGCGGGGACGCAGGGAGAGAGACCCAGTACTTC	CASSVMGGDAGRETQYF	.	.	TRBJ2-5	TRBV3-1
TGTGCCAGCAGGGACAGGGCGGGAGGATCGCAGTTCTTC	CASRDRAGGSQFF	.	.	TRBJ2-1	TRBV6-2/TRBV6-3
TGCAGTGCTAGCCCCAGGGAGAATGGTGGAAACACCATATATTTT	CSASPRENGGNTIYF	.	.	TRBJ1-3	TRBV20-1
TGTGCCAGCAGTTCCGGGACTAGCGGGAGCAGGGGCGAGCAGTACTTC	CASSSGTSGSRGEQYF	TRBD2	many	TRBJ2-7	TRBV27
TGTGCCAGCAGCGATTCGACTAGAGGCAATGAGCAGTTCTTC	CASSDSTRGNEQFF	.	few	TRBJ2-1	TRBV3-1